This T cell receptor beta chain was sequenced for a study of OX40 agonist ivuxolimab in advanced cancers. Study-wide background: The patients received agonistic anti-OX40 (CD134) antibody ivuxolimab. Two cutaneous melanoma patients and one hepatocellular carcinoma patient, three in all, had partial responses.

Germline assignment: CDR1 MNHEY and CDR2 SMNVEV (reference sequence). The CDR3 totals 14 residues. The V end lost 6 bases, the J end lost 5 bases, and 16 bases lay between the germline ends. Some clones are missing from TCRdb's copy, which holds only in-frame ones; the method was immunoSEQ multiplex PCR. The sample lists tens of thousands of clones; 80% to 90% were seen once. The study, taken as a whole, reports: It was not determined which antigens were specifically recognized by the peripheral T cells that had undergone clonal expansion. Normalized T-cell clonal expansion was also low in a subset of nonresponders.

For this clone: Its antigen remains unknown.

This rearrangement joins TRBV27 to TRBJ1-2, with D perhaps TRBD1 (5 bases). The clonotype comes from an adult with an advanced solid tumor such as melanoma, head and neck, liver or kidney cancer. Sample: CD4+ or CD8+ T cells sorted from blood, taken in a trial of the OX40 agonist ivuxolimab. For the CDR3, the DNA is TGTGCCAGCAGGCCCAGGGCATCCTATTATGGCTACACCTTC. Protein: CASRPRASYYGYTF.